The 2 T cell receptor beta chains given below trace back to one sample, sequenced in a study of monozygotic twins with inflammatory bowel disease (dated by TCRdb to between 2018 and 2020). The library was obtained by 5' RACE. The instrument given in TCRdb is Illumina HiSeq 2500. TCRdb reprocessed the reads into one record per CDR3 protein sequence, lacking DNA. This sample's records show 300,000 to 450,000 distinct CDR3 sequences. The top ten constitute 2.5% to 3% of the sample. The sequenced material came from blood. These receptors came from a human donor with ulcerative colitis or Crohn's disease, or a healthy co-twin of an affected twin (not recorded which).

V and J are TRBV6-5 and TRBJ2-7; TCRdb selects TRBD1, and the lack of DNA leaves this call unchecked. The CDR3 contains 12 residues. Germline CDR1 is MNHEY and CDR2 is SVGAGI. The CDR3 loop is CASKDRGYEQYF.

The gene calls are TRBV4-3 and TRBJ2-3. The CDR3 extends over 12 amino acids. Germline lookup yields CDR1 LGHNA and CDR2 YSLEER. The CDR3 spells CASSPTGHTQYF.